The 26 T cell receptor beta chains below were found in one sample sequenced in a study of T cells in Graves' hyperthyroidism and ophthalmopathy. It was RNA transcripts that yielded the amplified TCR beta CDR3 regions. Using the HTBI primer set, a first-round RT-PCR was run on the TCR CDR3. TCRdb called the multiplex PCR reads again in MiXCR, with one record for every CDR3 protein. The sample yields about 290,000 distinct CDR3 sequences, about 13% seen once. The sequencing sample was made of blood. Every receptor here comes from a middle-aged woman with Graves' hyperthyroidism.

This clonotype came up many times. The chain joins TRBV3-1 to TRBJ1-4; D is uncertain. Trimming removed 0 bases from V and 5 bases from J, with 13 bases in between. The CDR3 consists of 16 residues. CDR1 and CDR2 from the germline V gene are LGHDT and YNNKEL (reference sequence). The CDR3: CASSQDGTHFNEKLFF. The CDR3 coding sequence is TGTGCCAGCAGCCAAGACGGAACCCATTTCAATGAAAAACTGTTTTTT.

As concerns this clonotype: A much larger clone differs by one base, so this may be a read error. The chain carries TRBV12-3 or TRBV12-4 and TRBJ1-3; weak D call: TRBD1 (5 bases). The CDR3 contains 15 residues. The V end lost 6 bases, the J end lost 0 bases, and 12 bases lay between the germline ends. The chain's CDR3 is CASRIGTDSGNTIYF. The CDR3 DNA reads TGTGCCAGCAGGATCGGGACGGACTCTGGAAACACCATATATTTT.

This clonotype was seen repeatedly, ten times or more. The chain joins TRBV28 to TRBJ1-1, with TRBD1 as a possible D gene (5 bases). V lost 5 bases to trimming and J lost 5 bases, with 15 bases between them. CDR1 MDHEN and CDR2 SYDVKM come from the germline V gene. The CDR3 extends over 14 amino acids. In DNA form, the CDR3 reads TGTGCCAGCAGTATCACGGGGCTTGTTACTGAAGCTTTCTTT. Its protein is CASSITGLVTEAFF.

This clonotype was detected a few times. The CDR3 sequence: CSASLIDSPRYEQYF. Written as DNA, the CDR3 is TGCAGTGCTAGTTTGATAGACTCCCCTAGGTACGAGCAGTACTTC. The chain links TRBV20-1 to TRBJ2-7; no definite D call. Germline CDR1 is DFQATT and CDR2 is SNEGSKA (reference sequence). The CDR3 length is 15 residues. Trimming took off 3 bases at V and 4 bases at J, with 19 bases between the two ends.

V and J are TRBV6-1 and TRBJ1-3; D is unresolved. CDR1 is MNHNS and CDR2 is SASEGT in the germline V gene. The V end lost 0 bases, the J end lost 7 bases, and 19 bases lay between the germline ends. The CDR3 length is 17 residues. In DNA form, the CDR3 reads TGTGCCAGCAGTGAAGCGCAATTGGGCAGAACCGCGAACACCATATATTTT. It is translated as CASSEAQLGRTANTIYF.

This clonotype appeared many times. The genes are TRBV6-5 and TRBJ2-2; unclear D gene. The CDR3 is made up of 11 amino acids. Looked up from germline, CDR1 is MNHEY and CDR2 is SVGAGI. Trimming pared 6 bases from V and 4 bases from J, leaving 3 bases between. The CDR3 DNA sequence: TGTGCCAGCAGCTCCACCGGGGAGCTGTTTTTT. Translation: CASSSTGELFF.

This clonotype has more than one count but fewer than ten. This chain connects TRBV7-2 to TRBJ1-6, with D unresolved. V was cut by 4 bases and J by 11 bases, with 15 bases left in between. This CDR3 has 14 amino acids. Germline CDR1 and CDR2: SGHTA and FQGNSA. The CDR3 loop is CASSSDSREPPLHF. For the CDR3, the DNA is TGTGCCAGCAGCTCGGACTCTAGGGAGCCACCCCTCCACTTT. Full variable domain (remainder filled in from reference TRBV7-2 and TRBJ1-6): GAGVSQSPSNKVTEKGKDVELRCDPISGHTALYWYRQSLGQGLEFLIYFQGNSAPDKSGLPSDRFSAERTGGSVSTLTIQRTQQEDSAVYLCASSSDSREPPLHFGNGTRLTVT.

On this clonotype: A much larger clone differs by one base, so this may be a read error. J is TRBJ1-2 and V is TRBV28, with D possibly being TRBD1 (6 bases). The CDR3 is made up of 18 amino acids. Germline V gene sequence: CDR1 MDHEN, CDR2 SYDVKM. The CDR3 loop reads CGSSLLAPVGGKNYGYTF. Here the CDR3 DNA reads TGTGGCAGCAGTTTATTGGCCCCGGTAGGGGGGAAGAACTATGGCTACACCTTC.

The J gene is TRBJ2-7, the V gene TRBV11-3, with TRBD2 as a possible D gene (7 bases). The CDR3 is made up of 14 amino acids. CDR1 is SGHNT, CDR2 YENEEA, per germline. With 4 bases removed from V and 2 bases from J, the gap between germline ends came to 12 bases. The CDR3 spells CASSWAGAPYEQYF. In DNA form, the CDR3 reads TGTGCCAGCAGCTGGGCGGGGGCTCCCTACGAGCAGTACTTC.

Many counts were recorded for this clonotype. The chain recombines TRBV28 with TRBJ2-1, with D unresolved. V was shortened by 3 bases and J by 8 bases, with 11 bases between the two germline ends. The CDR3 sequence is 13 residues long. Per the germline V gene, CDR1 is MDHEN and CDR2 is SYDVKM. CDR3 residues: CASSLVSSDEQFF. For the CDR3, the DNA is TGTGCCAGCAGTTTGGTCTCTTCGGATGAGCAGTTCTTC.

The chain has TRBV6-4 and TRBJ1-5; TRBD1 matches 8 bases. Germline V lookup: CDR1 MRHNA, CDR2 SNTAGT. J lost 0 bases, V lost 8 bases, and 15 bases had no gene match. The CDR3 runs to 18 residues. CDR3 DNA: TGTGCCAGCGTGAACAGGGGGACCCAACCTTATAGCAATCAGCCCCAGCATTTT. Translation gives CASVNRGTQPYSNQPQHF.

In this sample, this clonotype turned up many times. The DNA of the CDR3 is TGTGCCAGCAGTTACTTATCGAGGGTAGAAGGCTACACCTTC. Translation gives CASSYLSRVEGYTF. The V gene is TRBV6-5, the J gene TRBJ1-2; D remains unclear. V lost 1 base to trimming and J lost 8 bases, with 14 bases between them. The CDR3 extends over 14 amino acids. Germline CDR1 and CDR2: MNHEY and SVGAGI.

The chain joins TRBV20-1 to TRBJ1-1; no firm D call. CDR1 is DFQATT, CDR2 SNEGSKA, per germline (reference sequence). The CDR3 extends over 11 amino acids. The CDR3 DNA follows: TGCAGCCGCGCGGGGAACACTGAAGCTTTCTTT. Protein: CSRAGNTEAFF.

This clonotype was recorded many times. The V and J genes are TRBV11-2 and TRBJ2-1, with 12 bases identical to TRBD2. There are 14 residues in the CDR3. Unmatched junction bases numbered 4, after V lost 5 bases and J lost 8 bases. Per germline, CDR1 SGHAT and CDR2 FQNNGV. The CDR3 protein is CASSIRLAGDEQFF. DNA of the CDR3: TGTGCCAGCAGCATTAGACTAGCGGGAGATGAGCAGTTCTTC.

This clonotype was picked up many times. The gene calls are TRBV6-1 and TRBJ2-7, with D tentatively TRBD1 (6 bases). Germline-derived CDR1 and CDR2 are MNHNS and SASEGT. Trimming took 5 bases from V and 3 from J, leaving 11 bases between them. This CDR3 comprises 13 residues. The CDR3 coding sequence is TGTGCCAGCAGTTATGTCAGGGGCTACGAGCAGTACTTC. Translation: CASSYVRGYEQYF.

This clonotype was seen many times. V is TRBV29-1 and J is TRBJ2-2; 8 nucleotides line up with TRBD1. The CDR3 extends over 15 amino acids. Germline V CDR1 and CDR2: SQVTM, ANQGSEA. V dropped 1 base and J dropped 4; count of bases not matched to a gene: 5. The CDR3 spells CSVEGVDRGTGELFF. The CDR3 DNA sequence: TGCAGCGTTGAAGGAGTCGACAGGGGCACCGGGGAGCTGTTTTTT.

This clonotype was picked up many times. Here the CDR3 DNA reads TGTGCCAGCAGCCAAAATTCGGGCTACACCTTC. Translation gives CASSQNSGYTF. V usage is TRBV3-1 and J usage is TRBJ1-2, with unresolved D. From germline, CDR1 is LGHDT and CDR2 YNNKEL (reference sequence). V dropped 2 bases and J dropped 8 bases, with 6 bases sitting between them. The CDR3 loop spans 11 amino acids.

This clonotype was detected many times. V gene TRBV7-2 combines with J gene TRBJ1-2, with no clear D. The CDR3 covers 14 residues. Germline loops: CDR1 SGHTA, CDR2 FQGNSA. Trimming stripped 5 bases from V and 9 bases from J, with 19 bases between. CDR3 coding DNA: TGTGCCAGCAGCCCCTTGCTGGACGCGGGGAGCTACACCTTC. It yields the protein CASSPLLDAGSYTF.

This clonotype was counted ten times or more. This sequence joins TRBV19 and TRBJ2-1; 8 nucleotides line up with TRBD2. Looked up from germline, CDR1 is LNHDA and CDR2 is SQIVND (reference sequence). The CDR3 totals 13 residues. The V segment lost 5 bases and the J segment 5 bases; nucleotides outside the gene matches: 2. CDR3 in DNA: TGTGCCAGTAGTCCGCGGGAGGACAATGAGCAGTTCTTC. This translates into CASSPREDNEQFF.

In the case of this clonotype: This may stem from a read error, because a much larger clone lies one nucleotide away. The chain employs TRBV19 and TRBJ1-5; the D gene is possibly TRBD1 (5 bases). The V end was cut by 4 bases, the J end by 5 bases, with 12 bases between. Germline CDR1 reads LNHDA; CDR2 reads SQIVND (reference sequence). The CDR3 is 14 residues long. The CDR3 nucleotides read TGTGCCAGTAGTAGGACAACAGCTCATCAGCCCCAGCATTTT. Protein: CASSRTTAHQPQHF. Filled out from reference TRBV19 and TRBJ1-5, the complete variable domain reads DGGITQSPKYLFRKEGQNVTLSCEQNLNHDAMYWYRQDPGQGLRLIYYSQIVNDFQKGDIAEGYSVSREKKESFPLTVTSAQKNPTAFYLCASSRTTAHQPQHFGDGTRLSIL.

This clonotype was seen at least ten times. This chain connects TRBV11-3 to TRBJ2-3; no reliable D call. The CDR3 is made up of 16 amino acids. The V end lost 1 base, the J end lost 0 bases, and 11 bases lay between the germline ends. The germline V gene encodes CDR1 SGHNT and CDR2 YENEEA. CDR3: CASSLGTQASTDTQYF. In DNA form, the CDR3 reads TGTGCCAGCAGCTTAGGCACCCAAGCTAGCACAGATACGCAGTATTTT.

This clonotype appeared many times. The CDR3 DNA reads TGTGCCAGCAGCTTAAACCAGAACACTGAAGCTTTCTTT. The encoded protein is CASSLNQNTEAFF. V gene TRBV7-9 combines with J gene TRBJ1-1, with D uncertain. The CDR3 length is 13 residues. Germline CDR1 reads SEHNR; CDR2 reads FQNEAQ (reference sequence). The V end was cut by 2 bases, the J end by 1 base, with 5 bases between.

The table lists this clonotype with a few counts. The chain employs TRBV24-1 and TRBJ2-1; 12 bases are shared with TRBD2. This CDR3 contains 16 residues. J lost 8 bases, V lost 5 bases, and 9 bases had no gene match. Germline V gives CDR1 KGHDR, CDR2 SFDVKD. CDR3 nucleotide sequence: TGTGCCACCAGTGGGACTAGCGGGAAGTTTTCCGATGAGCAGTTCTTC. Amino acids: CATSGTSGKFSDEQFF.

Ten or more counts support this clonotype. This rearrangement joins TRBV18 to TRBJ2-3; 7 positions agree with TRBD1. CDR1 and CDR2 (germline): KGHSH, LQKENI. After removal of 2 bases from V and 7 bases from J, the junction contained 9 bases not matched to a gene. There are 15 residues in the CDR3. CDR3 coding DNA: TGTGCCAGCTCACCAGGACAGGCCGTGAGGAATACGCAGTATTTT. Amino acids: CASSPGQAVRNTQYF.

V is TRBV27 and J is TRBJ2-1; 7 nucleotides align to TRBD2. Germline lookup yields CDR1 MNHEY and CDR2 SMNVEV (reference sequence). V shed 2 bases and J 10 bases; nucleotides not matched to a gene: 11. The CDR3 has 15 amino acids. The CDR3 sequence is CASSLTGGPTMEQFF. Here the CDR3 DNA reads TGTGCCAGCAGTTTAACGGGAGGACCTACAATGGAGCAGTTCTTC.

In this sample, this clonotype turned up a few times. The CDR3 loop reads CASSSFTRTDTQYF. CDR3 coding DNA: TGTGCCAGCAGCTCCTTTACGAGAACAGATACGCAGTATTTT. V and J are TRBV7-8 and TRBJ2-3; D not resolved. CDR3 length: 14 amino acids. The V end was cut by 4 bases, the J end by 3 bases, with 11 bases between. Germline V CDR1 and CDR2: SGHVS, FQNEAQ. Looking up the rest from reference TRBV7-8 and TRBJ2-3 gives the full variable domain: GAGVSQSPRYKVAKRGQDVALRCDPISGHVSLFWYQQALGQGPEFLTYFQNEAQLDKSGLPSDRFFAERPEGSVSTLKIQRTQQEDSAVYLCASSSFTRTDTQYFGPGTRLTVL.